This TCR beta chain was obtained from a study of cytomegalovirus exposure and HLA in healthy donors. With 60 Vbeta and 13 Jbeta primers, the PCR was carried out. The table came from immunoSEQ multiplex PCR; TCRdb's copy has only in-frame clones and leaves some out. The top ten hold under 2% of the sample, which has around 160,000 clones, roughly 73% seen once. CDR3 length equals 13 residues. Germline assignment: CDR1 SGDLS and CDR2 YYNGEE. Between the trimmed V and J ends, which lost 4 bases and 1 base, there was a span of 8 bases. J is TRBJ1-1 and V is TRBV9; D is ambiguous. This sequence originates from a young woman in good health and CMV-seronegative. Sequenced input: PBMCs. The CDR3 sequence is CASSPERNTEAFF. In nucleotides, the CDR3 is TGTGCCAGCAGCCCGGAGAGGAACACTGAAGCTTTCTTT.